Presented here are 5 T cell receptor beta chains from one specimen sequenced in a study of T cell responses to AZD1222 COVID-19 vaccine. The repertoire was sequenced with immunoSEQ multiplex PCR; TCRdb's copy has only in-frame clones and lacks some. Counted here are more than 60,000 clones, 70% to 85% occurring once; the ten biggest clones make up 20%. This specimen was peripheral blood, taken on day 0 of AZD1222 vaccination. The receptors were sampled from an adult in good health.

CDR3: CASSLGGFSGNTIYF. The DNA for the CDR3 is TGCGCCAGCAGCTTGGGAGGGTTCTCTGGAAACACCATATATTTT. The rearrangement joins TRBV5-1 to TRBJ1-3; no firm D call. This CDR3 region has 15 residues. Looked up from germline, CDR1 is SGHRS and CDR2 is YFSETQ. The V gene lost 0 bases and the J gene lost 0 bases, with 7 bases spanning the gap.

DNA for the CDR3: TGTGCCAGCAGTTCAAGGTGGGCTGAAGCTTTCTTT. The encoded protein is CASSSRWAEAFF. The V gene is TRBV28, the J gene TRBJ1-1; D unclear. The CDR3 is 12 amino acids. Germline values: CDR1 MDHEN, CDR2 SYDVKM. Between the trimmed V and J ends, which lost 4 bases and 6 bases, there was a span of 9 bases.

The chain carries TRBV6-2 or TRBV6-3 and TRBJ2-5, with D maybe TRBD2 (6 bases). The CDR3 covers 16 residues. V was pared by 6 bases and J by 5 bases, with 22 bases between. From germline, CDR1 is MNHEY and CDR2 SVGEGT. CDR3 DNA: TGTGCCAGCAGCCCAGCTGGTCGGGGCGCGGGGGAGACCCAGTACTTC. Amino acids: CASSPAGRGAGETQYF.

This chain connects TRBV6-5 to TRBJ1-5; tentatively, D is TRBD1 (5 bases). V lost 5 bases to trimming and J lost 10 bases, with 12 bases between them. This CDR3 is 12 amino acids long. The germline V gene has CDR1 MNHEY and CDR2 SVGAGI. The DNA of the CDR3 is TGTGCCAGCAGTAGGGACGGCAGTCCCCAGCATTTT. Amino acid sequence: CASSRDGSPQHF.

The V and J genes are TRBV4-3 and TRBJ2-1, with 7 positions matching TRBD2. Germline V gene sequence: CDR1 LGHNA, CDR2 YSLEER. J gave up 5 bases and V 4 bases, and 8 bases lay outside the gene matches. The CDR3 is 15 residues long. The CDR3 spells CASSPIAGPNNEQFF. Written as DNA, the CDR3 is TGCGCCAGCAGCCCGATAGCGGGCCCGAACAATGAGCAGTTCTTC.